The clone carrying this T cell receptor beta chain was observed a few times. The V gene's germline CDR1 is MNHEY and CDR2 SVGAGI. The CDR3 spans 14 residues. V shed 5 bases, J shed 6 bases, and the junction held 6 bases outside the gene matches. MiXCR, applied by TCRdb to the 5' RACE reads, yields one record per CDR3 protein. In the table there are roughly 500,000 distinct CDR3 sequences, roughly 22% of which are singletons. The sample is drawn from a study of T-cell memory formation after mild COVID-19. The origin of this receptor is an adult woman who had mild COVID-19 (a few samples of this study predate the infection). Cell type and time point are not known. The chain carries TRBV6-5 and TRBJ1-4; 7 nucleotides line up with TRBD1. The sequencing sample was made of PBMCs or a T cell subset sorted from them (not recorded which). Here the CDR3 DNA reads TGTGCCAGCAGTCTCCGGGACAGTGATGAAAAACTGTTTTTT. Translation: CASSLRDSDEKLFF.